This TCR beta chain was observed in a study of radiotherapy plus CTLA-4 blockade in lung cancer. Background on the study: Objective response rate was about 18%; disease control rate, approximately 28%.

A remark on this clone: Its specificity is not known.

Notes on the study in general: Expansion of tumor-derived TCR clones was observed in blood after radiotherapy plus ipilimumab.

This CDR3 is built from 13 residues. Trimming removed 4 bases from V and 4 bases from J; junction bases left unmatched: 4. In germline, CDR1 is SQVTM, CDR2 ANQGSEA. Clones were read by immunoSEQ multiplex PCR, and TCRdb kept only the in-frame ones, dropping some. Of approximately 57,000 clones listed, roughly 79% were seen once; the top ten hold under 7%. The J gene is TRBJ1-2, the V gene TRBV29-1; 9 bases fit TRBD1. The sample here was peripheral blood, taken from a patient treated with radiotherapy plus ipilimumab. The source of this sequence is a human donor with non-small cell lung cancer whose response to radiotherapy plus ipilimumab could not be evaluated. DNA of the CDR3: TGCAGCGTTGTAAGGACAGGGGCCTATGGCTACACCTTC. Its translation is CSVVRTGAYGYTF.